The 10 T cell receptor beta chains listed next were all sequenced from one sample in a study of T cell responses to AZD1222 COVID-19 vaccine. Profiling relied on immunoSEQ multiplex PCR, and the TCRdb table lists in-frame clones only, not all of them. The data hold tens of thousands of clones, with approximately 85% observed a single time. The starting material was peripheral blood, obtained on day 0 of AZD1222 vaccination. The receptors shown here come from an adult in good health.

CDR3 in amino acids: CASGKTRHNEQFF. DNA for the CDR3: TGTGCCAGCGGAAAAACTAGGCACAATGAGCAGTTCTTC. This chain joins TRBV21-1 and TRBJ2-1; TRBD2 is taken as the D call from the table, unchecked against the DNA. TRBV21-1 is a recognized pseudogene. CDR3 length: 13 amino acids.

This clone was observed once. The gene calls are TRBV7-2 and TRBJ2-7, with unresolved D. V was trimmed by 6 bases and J by 3 bases, leaving 18 bases between them. Germline CDR1 is SGHTA and CDR2 is FQGNSA. This CDR3 has 15 residues. Written as DNA, the CDR3 is TGTGCCAGCAGTTCCCGACACGGTGGCCGCTACGAGCAGTACTTC. Encoded protein: CASSSRHGGRYEQYF.

The chain recombines TRBV15 with TRBJ1-2, with a possible D match to TRBD1 (5 bases). The CDR3 spans 16 residues. Germline V CDR1 and CDR2: LNHNV, YYDKDF (reference sequence). V dropped 5 bases and J dropped 4 bases, with 20 bases sitting between them. CDR3 in amino acids: CATSPTKGNKIYGYTF. Here the CDR3 DNA reads TGTGCCACCAGCCCCACAAAGGGGAACAAAATCTATGGCTACACCTTC.

This chain joins TRBV6-2 or TRBV6-3 and TRBJ2-1; 11 bases map to TRBD2. The germline V gene encodes CDR1 MNHEY and CDR2 SVGEGT. The CDR3 is 15 amino acids. V lost 5 bases, J lost 3 bases, and 3 bases stayed unmatched. For the CDR3, the DNA is TGTGCCAGCAGTCCAACTAGCGGGGGCTACAATGAGCAGTTCTTC. Its translation: CASSPTSGGYNEQFF.

This chain uses TRBV24-1 with TRBJ1-4; D is unresolved. Germline V gene data show CDR1 as KGHDR and CDR2 as SFDVKD. The CDR3 loop spans 13 amino acids. With 0 bases removed from V and 7 bases from J, the gap between germline ends came to 5 bases. CDR3 amino acids: CATSDLAGEKLFF. In nucleotides, the CDR3 is TGTGCCACCAGTGATTTGGCGGGTGAAAAACTGTTTTTT.

The chain uses TRBV6-5 and TRBJ2-6, with D perhaps matching TRBD2 (5 bases). The CDR3 spans 15 residues. Germline V gene data show CDR1 as MNHEY and CDR2 as SVGAGI. The V end was cut by 8 bases, the J end by 1 base, with 12 bases between. The CDR3 spells CASRPGESGANVLTF. CDR3 bases: TGTGCCAGCCGGCCCGGGGAGTCTGGGGCCAACGTCCTGACTTTC.

The chain combines TRBV14 with TRBJ2-2, with D possibly being TRBD1 or TRBD2 (5 bases each). The germline V gene has CDR1 SGHDN and CDR2 FVKESK. V lost 1 base to trimming and J lost 6 bases, with 12 bases between them. This CDR3 spans 15 amino acids. The CDR3 DNA follows: TGTGCCAGCAGCCAAGTTTTGGGGCGGGCCGGGGAGCTGTTTTTT. Its protein product is CASSQVLGRAGELFF.

The chain links TRBV19 to TRBJ2-1; 9 nucleotides agree with TRBD2. The V gene's germline CDR1 is LNHDA and CDR2 SQIVND (reference sequence). J lost 0 bases, V lost 4 bases, and 10 bases had no gene match. The CDR3 loop spans 18 amino acids. The CDR3 region is CASSRSRGGRNSYNEQFF. DNA for the CDR3: TGTGCCAGTAGTAGATCGCGGGGGGGCCGGAACTCCTACAATGAGCAGTTCTTC. The whole variable domain, remainder taken from reference TRBV19 and TRBJ2-1, is DGGITQSPKYLFRKEGQNVTLSCEQNLNHDAMYWYRQDPGQGLRLIYYSQIVNDFQKGDIAEGYSVSREKKESFPLTVTSAQKNPTAFYLCASSRSRGGRNSYNEQFFGPGTRLTVL.

This chain connects TRBV10-3 to TRBJ2-7, with 7 positions matching TRBD1. The V gene end was trimmed by 8 bases and the J gene end by 0 bases; junction bases not matched to a gene: 7. CDR3 length: 14 residues. CDR1 and CDR2 from the germline V gene are ENHRY and SYGVKD. The CDR3 DNA is TGTGCCATCGGTATTACAGGGGACTCCTACGAGCAGTACTTC. Translation gives CAIGITGDSYEQYF.

The J gene is TRBJ1-1, the V gene TRBV6-5; D possibly corresponds to TRBD1 (5 bases). The germline V and J ends were trimmed by 0 bases and 8 bases, with 16 bases remaining between them. The CDR3 length is 15 residues. Germline V CDR1 and CDR2: MNHEY, SVGAGI. CDR3 sequence reads: CASSYSDQGWAEAFF. In DNA, the CDR3 is TGTGCCAGCAGTTACTCGGACCAGGGTTGGGCAGAAGCTTTCTTT.